One sample yielded the 2 T cell receptor beta chains listed below, sequenced in a study of OX40 agonist ivuxolimab in advanced cancers. Produced via immunoSEQ multiplex PCR; TCRdb's table is partial and in-frame only. Of around 65,000 clones listed, about 91% are singletons. The sequencing used CD4+ or CD8+ T cells sorted from blood, collected in a trial of the OX40 agonist ivuxolimab. The source of these receptors is an adult with an advanced solid tumor such as melanoma, head and neck, liver or kidney cancer.

This chain uses TRBV7-9 with TRBJ1-1, with D uncertain. The CDR3 is made up of 13 amino acids. The V end was cut by 6 bases, the J end by 2 bases, with 10 bases between. Germline V gene lookup returns CDR1 SEHNR and CDR2 FQNEAQ (reference sequence). The CDR3 sequence: CASRPDGNTEAFF. The DNA of the CDR3 is TGTGCCAGCAGACCCGACGGAAACACTGAAGCTTTCTTT.

The rearrangement uses TRBV21-1 and TRBJ2-1; the table's D call, TRBD2, was not checked against the DNA. TRBV21-1 is labeled a pseudogene. This CDR3 is built from 16 residues. DNA for the CDR3: TGTGCCAGCAGCACGTGGACTAGCGGGAGGAGGAATGAGCAGTTCTTC. This gives the protein CASSTWTSGRRNEQFF.